These 13 T cell receptor beta chains share one sample of origin, sequenced in a study of T-cell reconstitution after alpha-beta-depleted transplantation in children. Unique molecular identifiers were used in preparing the TCRbeta library. TCRdb re-called the PCR reads through MiXCR, storing one row per CDR3 protein. The table shows around 700,000 distinct CDR3 sequences, with approximately 14% occurring only once. The material sequenced was PBMCs, taken before TCRalphabeta/CD19-depleted stem cell transplant. All receptors derive from a girl aged 2-9 years with congenital amegakaryocytic thrombocytopenia, due to receive a stem cell transplant.

This clonotype was seen a handful of times. The chain links TRBV20-1 to TRBJ1-1, with D hard to call. The CDR3 has 11 residues. Germline loops: CDR1 DFQATT, CDR2 SNEGSKA (reference sequence). Trimming pared 6 bases from V and 10 bases from J, leaving 15 bases between. CDR3 region: CSARTQGGAFF. The CDR3 region has the DNA TGCAGTGCGCGGACTCAAGGTGGAGCTTTCTTT.

This clonotype was seen ten or more times. This chain joins TRBV7-9 and TRBJ2-5; TRBD1 matches at 7 bases. CDR3 length: 15 residues. CDR1 SEHNR and CDR2 FQNEAQ come from the germline V gene (reference sequence). The J segment lost 2 bases and the V segment lost 5 bases, leaving 8 bases of the junction unmatched. As DNA, the CDR3 is TGTGCCAGCAGCCTCGGACAGGCGAATCAAGAGACCCAGTACTTC. Its translation is CASSLGQANQETQYF.

This clonotype was seen many times. The rearrangement joins TRBV5-1 to TRBJ2-3, with unresolved D. From germline, CDR1 is SGHRS and CDR2 YFSETQ. The CDR3 contains 13 residues. V was cut by 3 bases and J by 2 bases, with 7 bases left in between. The CDR3 reads CASSSQVTDTQYF. The CDR3 DNA reads TGCGCCAGCAGCTCCCAGGTCACAGATACGCAGTATTTT.

This clonotype was seen ten or more times. The chain combines TRBV5-4 with TRBJ2-3, with 12 bases lining up with TRBD2. This CDR3 is built from 19 residues. The V segment lost 1 base and the J segment 4 bases; nucleotides outside the gene matches: 13. Per the germline V gene, CDR1 is SGHNT and CDR2 is YYREEE (reference sequence). This CDR3 reads CASSLLLAGGLSEADTQYF. CDR3 coding DNA: TGTGCCAGCAGCTTGTTGCTAGCGGGAGGGCTTTCGGAAGCAGATACGCAGTATTTT. The full variable domain, completed using reference TRBV5-4 and TRBJ2-3, is ETGVTQSPTHLIKTRGQQVTLRCSSQSGHNTVSWYQQALGQGPQFIFQYYREEENGRGNFPPRFSGLQFPNYSSELNVNALELDDSALYLCASSLLLAGGLSEADTQYFGPGTRLTVL.

This clonotype was detected ten times or more. V is TRBV5-1 and J is TRBJ2-5; D not resolved. The CDR3 sequence is 14 residues long. Deletions cut 0 bases from V and 3 bases from J, with 9 bases between. Germline V CDR1 and CDR2: SGHRS, YFSETQ. The CDR3 bases are TGCGCCAGCAGCTTGGGCGGTAGCAAAGAGACCCAGTACTTC. It specifies CASSLGGSKETQYF.

This clonotype occurred many times. The chain couples TRBV6-1 to TRBJ1-1; possible D gene TRBD1, 5 bases. V was pared by 3 bases and J by 11 bases, with 22 bases between. The CDR3 contains 15 residues. Looked up from germline, CDR1 is MNHNS and CDR2 is SASEGT. The CDR3: CASSDVGGYFPKAFF. As DNA, the CDR3 is TGTGCCAGCAGTGATGTTGGGGGTTACTTCCCTAAGGCTTTCTTT.

This chain connects TRBV7-8 to TRBJ2-5, with 10 bases identical to TRBD2. The CDR3 totals 15 residues. Trimming cost V 5 bases and J 5 bases; bases outside gene matches: 8. Looked up from germline, CDR1 is SGHVS and CDR2 is FQNEAQ. The CDR3 here is CASSHETSGSETQYF. CDR3 bases: TGTGCCAGCAGCCACGAGACTAGCGGGTCGGAGACCCAGTACTTC.

The sample holds many counts of this clonotype. J is TRBJ1-2 and V is TRBV6-1, with D perhaps matching TRBD1 (5 bases). Between the trimmed V and J ends, which lost 6 bases and 10 bases, there was a span of 21 bases. The CDR3 length is 14 residues. The germline gives CDR1 MNHNS, CDR2 SASEGT. CDR3 nucleotide sequence: TGTGCCAGCAGCCCTGCAGGGCGTTATGAGGACTACACCTTC. It specifies CASSPAGRYEDYTF.

The chain couples TRBV2 to TRBJ2-1; 8 positions match TRBD2. The CDR3 length is 14 residues. V shed 6 bases, J shed 6 bases, and the junction held 7 bases outside the gene matches. Germline loops: CDR1 SNHLY, CDR2 FYNNEI. CDR3 sequence reads: CASRRAGAGNEQFF. The DNA of the CDR3 is TGTGCCAGCAGGAGAGCGGGAGCAGGCAATGAGCAGTTCTTC.

This sequence joins TRBV12-3 or TRBV12-4 and TRBJ2-7; the D gene is possibly TRBD2 (6 bases). This CDR3 is 14 amino acids long. V lost 1 base to trimming and J lost 2 bases, with 9 bases between them. The CDR3 loop is CASSLGGETYEQYF. CDR3 coding DNA: TGTGCCAGCAGTTTAGGGGGGGAGACCTACGAGCAGTACTTC.

This chain uses TRBV19 with TRBJ2-2; the match to TRBD2 covers 7 bases. The CDR3 extends over 20 amino acids. The V and J ends lost 4 bases and 2 bases, in that order; junction bases with no gene match: 19. CDR1 and CDR2 from the germline V gene are LNHDA and SQIVND (reference sequence). The CDR3, as DNA: TGTGCCAGTAGTACGGGGACTATAACCCTGACAAAACGAAACACCGGGGAGCTGTTTTTT. Translating it yields CASSTGTITLTKRNTGELFF.

This sequence joins TRBV5-1 and TRBJ2-1; 7 bases fit TRBD2. Per the germline V gene, CDR1 is SGHRS and CDR2 is YFSETQ. The CDR3 is made up of 15 amino acids. The V gene end was trimmed by 2 bases and the J gene end by 5 bases; junction bases not matched to a gene: 7. The CDR3 DNA reads TGCGCCAGCAGCTTTGGTCTAGCGGAGAACAATGAGCAGTTCTTC. This sequence encodes CASSFGLAENNEQFF.

This clonotype was observed many times. The chain has TRBV5-1 and TRBJ2-7; TRBD2 matches 9 bases. CDR3 length: 16 residues. V dropped 1 base and J dropped 2; count of bases not matched to a gene: 7. Germline values: CDR1 SGHRS, CDR2 YFSETQ. The CDR3 DNA sequence: TGCGCCAGCAGCTTGCTTCTAGCGGGGTTGACCTACGAGCAGTACTTC. It codes for CASSLLLAGLTYEQYF.